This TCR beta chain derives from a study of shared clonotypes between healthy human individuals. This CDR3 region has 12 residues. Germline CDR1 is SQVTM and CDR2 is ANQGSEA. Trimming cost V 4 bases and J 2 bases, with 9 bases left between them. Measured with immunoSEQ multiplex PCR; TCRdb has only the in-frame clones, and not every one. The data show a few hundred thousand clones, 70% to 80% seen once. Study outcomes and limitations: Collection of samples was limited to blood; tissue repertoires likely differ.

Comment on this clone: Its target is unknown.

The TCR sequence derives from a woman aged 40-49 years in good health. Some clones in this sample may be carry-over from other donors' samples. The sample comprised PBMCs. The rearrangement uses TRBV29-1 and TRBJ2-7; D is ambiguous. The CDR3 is CSVGQNPYEQYF. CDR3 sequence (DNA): TGCAGCGTTGGGCAGAATCCCTACGAGCAGTACTTC.